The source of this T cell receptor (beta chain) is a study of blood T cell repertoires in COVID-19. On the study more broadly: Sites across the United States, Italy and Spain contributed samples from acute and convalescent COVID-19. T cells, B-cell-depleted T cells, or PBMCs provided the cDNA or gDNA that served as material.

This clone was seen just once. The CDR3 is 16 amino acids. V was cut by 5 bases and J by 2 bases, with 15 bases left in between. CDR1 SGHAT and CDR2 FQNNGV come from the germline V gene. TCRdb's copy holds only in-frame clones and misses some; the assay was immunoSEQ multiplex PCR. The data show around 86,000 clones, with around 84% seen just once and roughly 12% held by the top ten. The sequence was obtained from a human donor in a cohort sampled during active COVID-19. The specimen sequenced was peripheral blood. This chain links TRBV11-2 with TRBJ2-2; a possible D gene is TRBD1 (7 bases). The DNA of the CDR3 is TGTGCCAGCAGCCCACGACAGGGAGGCAACACCGGGGAGCTGTTTTTT. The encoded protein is CASSPRQGGNTGELFF.